Following are 29 T cell receptor beta chains from one sample sequenced in a study of response to subunit inactivated influenza vaccine. TCRdb called the RT-PCR reads again in MiXCR, with one record for every CDR3 protein. In the table there are a few hundred thousand distinct CDR3 sequences, approximately 10% of which are singletons. These data are also associated with another study on T cells expressing NK-cell markers. That study reports: Synthesis of TCR beta cDNA relied on 5'RACE template switching carrying UMIs.

The sample here was PBMCs from blood, taken on the day of vaccination. These receptors were obtained from a man in his fifties who received an inactivated influenza vaccine.

The V and J genes are TRBV6-1 and TRBJ1-5, with D tentatively TRBD1 (5 bases). Per germline, CDR1 MNHNS and CDR2 SASEGT. The CDR3 contains 13 residues. Trimming left V 1 base short and J 6 bases short, with 7 bases between. The DNA of the CDR3 is TGTGCCAGCAGTGAAGTGGGGACTCAGCCCCAGCATTTT. This codes for CASSEVGTQPQHF.

The chain recombines TRBV12-3 or TRBV12-4 with TRBJ2-7; TRBD1 is a possible D gene (6 bases). The CDR3 is 14 residues long. V lost 5 bases and J 2 bases, leaving 13 bases between the germline ends. The CDR3 DNA is TGTGCCAGCAGTCCCCACCAGGGGACCTACGAGCAGTACTTC. Translated: CASSPHQGTYEQYF.

Many counts were recorded for this clonotype. The J gene is TRBJ1-2, the V gene TRBV6-2 or TRBV6-3; possible D gene TRBD1, 5 bases. This CDR3 comprises 14 residues. Deletions cut 6 bases from V and 3 bases from J, with 14 bases between. Germline lookup yields CDR1 MNHEY and CDR2 SVGEGT. The CDR3 sequence: CASRVSGTHYGYTF. The CDR3 DNA is TGTGCCAGCAGAGTGTCCGGGACTCACTATGGCTACACCTTC.

This clonotype was seen more than once but under ten times. V is TRBV5-5 and J is TRBJ2-7; D possibly corresponds to TRBD2 (6 bases). The CDR3 extends over 15 amino acids. Trimming pared 4 bases from V and 0 bases from J, leaving 14 bases between. Germline CDR1 reads SGHKS; CDR2 reads YYEKEE (reference sequence). The CDR3, as DNA: TGTGCCAGCAGCCCCGGGGGAGCGCTCTCCTACGAGCAGTACTTC. Its protein product is CASSPGGALSYEQYF.

This clonotype was counted many times. This chain uses TRBV13 with TRBJ2-5; 8 bases map to TRBD1. The CDR3 consists of 15 residues. V lost 5 bases to trimming and J lost 2 bases; unmatched junction nucleotides: 7. From germline, CDR1 is PRHDT and CDR2 FYEKMQ (reference sequence). In DNA, the CDR3 is TGTGCCAGCAGCCCCCGGACAGGGCGGCAAGAGACCCAGTACTTC. Amino acid sequence: CASSPRTGRQETQYF.

The chain couples TRBV18 to TRBJ2-7; D might be TRBD1 (6 bases). The CDR3 has 15 residues. Germline V gene sequence: CDR1 KGHSH, CDR2 LQKENI. V lost 2 bases and J 3 bases, leaving 14 bases between the germline ends. For the CDR3, the DNA is TGTGCCAGCTCACCAGGTCCCGGGACACACTACGAGCAGTACTTC. Translation gives CASSPGPGTHYEQYF. Using reference TRBV18 and TRBJ2-7 for the parts outside the CDR3, the full variable domain is NAGVMQNPRHLVRRRGQEARLRCSPMKGHSHVYWYRQLPEEGLKFMVYLQKENIIDESGMPKERFSAEFPKEGPSILRIQQVVRGDSAAYFCASSPGPGTHYEQYFGPGTRLTVT.

This clonotype was seen a few times. This rearrangement joins TRBV5-1 to TRBJ2-7; 7 bases fit TRBD2. The junction had 5 bases not matched to a gene; V was cut back by 2 bases and J by 9 bases. CDR3 length: 12 residues. Per germline, CDR1 SGHRS and CDR2 YFSETQ. CDR3 in amino acids: CASSLAGIGQYF. The CDR3 bases are TGCGCCAGCAGCTTAGCGGGAATCGGGCAGTACTTC.

This clonotype was detected a few times. The chain has TRBV12-3 or TRBV12-4 and TRBJ2-1; 9 bases line up with TRBD2. The junction had 10 bases not matched to a gene; V was cut back by 1 base and J by 9 bases. The CDR3 contains 16 residues. CDR3 nucleotides: TGTGCCAGCAGTTTAGGACCGGGACTAGCTCTCCCTGAGCAGTTCTTC. Its protein is CASSLGPGLALPEQFF.

The CDR3 bases are TGCGCCAGCAGCCAAGGTTGGGGGCTTAATGAAAAACTGTTTTTT. It translates to CASSQGWGLNEKLFF. V usage is TRBV4-1 and J usage is TRBJ1-4, with a possible D match to TRBD1 (6 bases). The CDR3 has 15 residues. The V end lost 1 base, the J end lost 4 bases, and 10 bases lay between the germline ends. CDR1 is MGHRA, CDR2 YSYEKL, per germline.

This clonotype has a count of ten or more. The rearrangement uses TRBV12-3 or TRBV12-4 and TRBJ1-1, with D possibly matching TRBD1 (5 bases). The CDR3 length is 14 residues. The V and J ends lost 6 bases and 1 base respectively, with 12 bases between them. CDR3 DNA: TGTGCCAGCAGCCCGCGGGGGAGGAACACTGAAGCTTTCTTT. This gives the protein CASSPRGRNTEAFF.

Only a few counts were recorded for this clonotype. The rearrangement uses TRBV11-2 and TRBJ2-1, with a weak D call TRBD2 (6 bases). Germline CDR1 SGHAT, CDR2 FQNNGV. V dropped 5 bases and J dropped 8 bases, with 13 bases sitting between them. The CDR3 has 13 residues. CDR3 DNA sequence: TGTGCCAGCAGCGCTCTAGCGTTTGATGAGCAGTTCTTC. As protein: CASSALAFDEQFF.

This clonotype was picked up many times. The chain couples TRBV28 to TRBJ2-3; 8 bases align to TRBD2. The CDR3 spans 16 residues. Germline V gene lookup returns CDR1 MDHEN and CDR2 SYDVKM. Trimming at V came to 3 bases and at J to 2 bases, leaving 7 bases not matched to a gene. The CDR3: CASSFEAGGITDTQYF. CDR3 nucleotide sequence: TGTGCCAGCAGTTTCGAGGCGGGGGGCATCACAGATACGCAGTATTTT.

A note on this clonotype: A single base separates this from a much larger clone, so it may be a read error. The chain combines TRBV5-1 with TRBJ2-7; the D gene is possibly TRBD2 (5 bases). The DNA end lines up better with TRBJ2-1; the J call may be wrong. The CDR3 covers 14 residues. The germline V gene encodes CDR1 SGHRS and CDR2 YFSETQ. CDR3 coding DNA: TGCGCCAGCAATCTGGCCGGAGGAAACTACGAGCAGTTCTTC. This codes for CASNLAGGNYEQFF.

This clonotype turned up a few times. The V gene is TRBV7-8, the J gene TRBJ2-3; TRBD2 agrees at 10 bases. This CDR3 region has 20 residues. Germline V gives CDR1 SGHVS, CDR2 FQNEAQ. V trimming: 4 bases; J trimming: 2 bases; junction bases outside the gene matches: 18. The CDR3 sequence: CASSSPRVAGGEDSTDTQYF. The CDR3 bases are TGTGCCAGCAGCTCCCCCCGGGTAGCGGGGGGCGAAGATTCCACAGATACGCAGTATTTT.

The sample holds many counts of this clonotype. V gene TRBV27 combines with J gene TRBJ2-1, with no clear D. V was shortened by 2 bases and J by 7 bases, with 12 bases between the two germline ends. The CDR3 covers 14 residues. The germline CDR1 and CDR2 sequences are MNHEY and SMNVEV (reference sequence). CDR3 sequence: CASSLVGRQNEQFF. The DNA of the CDR3 is TGTGCCAGCAGTTTAGTTGGCCGCCAAAATGAGCAGTTCTTC.

The chain uses TRBV12-3 or TRBV12-4 and TRBJ2-3; 8 bases line up with TRBD2. The CDR3 consists of 16 residues. V was pared by 5 bases and J by 5 bases, with 12 bases of the junction left unmatched. The DNA of the CDR3 is TGTGCCAGCAGTCAATTAGCGGGGCGGCGTGGAGATACGCAGTATTTT. It is translated as CASSQLAGRRGDTQYF.

The V gene is TRBV6-1, the J gene TRBJ1-6, with 8 nucleotides matching TRBD1. Germline loops: CDR1 MNHNS, CDR2 SASEGT. V gave up 6 bases and J gave up 7 bases; unmatched junction bases: 11. This CDR3 has 16 amino acids. The CDR3 DNA follows: TGTGCCAGCAGGGCCAATCAGGGGGCTGGGAATTCACCCCTCCACTTT. Residues: CASRANQGAGNSPLHF.

This clonotype came up a few times. The V gene is TRBV12-3 or TRBV12-4, the J gene TRBJ2-2, with D perhaps assigned TRBD1 or TRBD2 (5 bases each). Trimming removed 8 bases from V and 8 bases from J, with 15 bases in between. The CDR3 runs to 13 residues. The CDR3, as DNA: TGTGCCAGCGCCCCCGACGGGGCGGGGGAGCTGTTTTTT. Residues: CASAPDGAGELFF.

This clonotype was seen ten or more times. This chain joins TRBV5-1 and TRBJ1-3; D remains unclear. Germline V lookup: CDR1 SGHRS, CDR2 YFSETQ. V was cut by 3 bases and J by 0 bases, with 10 bases left in between. The CDR3 has 15 residues. DNA for the CDR3: TGCGCCAGCAGCTACTCGGGAGTCTCTGGAAACACCATATATTTT. It encodes CASSYSGVSGNTIYF.

This clonotype was counted between two and nine times. The chain has TRBV6-1 and TRBJ2-3; perhaps TRBD1 as D (5 bases). Looked up from germline, CDR1 is MNHNS and CDR2 is SASEGT. CDR3 length equals 14 residues. The V end was cut by 8 bases, the J end by 2 bases, with 14 bases between. DNA of the CDR3: TGTGCCAGCGCTTTAGCAGGGAACACAGATACGCAGTATTTT. Residues: CASALAGNTDTQYF.

The rearrangement uses TRBV9 and TRBJ2-7, with 7 bases that match TRBD2. Germline-derived CDR1 and CDR2 are SGDLS and YYNGEE. Unmatched junction bases numbered 7, after V lost 0 bases and J lost 4 bases. This CDR3 spans 15 amino acids. CDR3 in DNA: TGTGCCAGCAGCGTAGGTGGCGGGAGTATTTACGAGCAGTACTTC. The encoded protein is CASSVGGGSIYEQYF.

The CDR3 here is CAETRSEDTEAFF. The CDR3 DNA reads TGTGCCGAAACTCGATCCGAGGACACTGAAGCTTTCTTT. V usage is TRBV2 and J usage is TRBJ1-1; D unresolved. The CDR3 is made up of 13 amino acids. The ends were cut back, 11 bases at V and 3 bases at J, with 16 bases in the middle. CDR1 is SNHLY, CDR2 FYNNEI, per germline. Based on the CDR3 plus reference TRBV2 and TRBJ1-1, the full variable domain is EPEVTQTPSHQVTQMGQEVILRCVPISNHLYFYWYRQILGQKVEFLVSFYNNEISEKSEIFDDQFSVERPDGSNFTLKIRSTKLEDSAMYFCAETRSEDTEAFFGQGTRLTVV.

This sequence joins TRBV15 and TRBJ2-1, with 14 nucleotides matching TRBD2. V lost 2 bases, J lost 9 bases, and 15 bases stayed unmatched. CDR1 and CDR2 from the germline V gene are LNHNV and YYDKDF (reference sequence). The CDR3 is 19 amino acids. The DNA of the CDR3 is TGTGCCACCAGCAGAATGCCACCTAGACTAGCGGGAGGGCCCCGTGAGCAGTTCTTC. Amino acid sequence: CATSRMPPRLAGGPREQFF.

The gene calls are TRBV10-2 and TRBJ2-7, with TRBD1 as a possible D gene (5 bases). The CDR3 totals 14 residues. The germline gives CDR1 WSHSY, CDR2 SAAADI. The V end was cut by 8 bases, the J end by 0 bases, with 14 bases between. In nucleotides, the CDR3 is TGCGCCAGCCAAAAGCCCCAGGGCTCCTACGAGCAGTACTTC. Amino acids: CASQKPQGSYEQYF.

The rearrangement uses TRBV6-5 and TRBJ2-6; no firm D call. This CDR3 contains 15 residues. The V and J ends lost 2 bases and 3 bases respectively, with 8 bases between them. From germline, CDR1 is MNHEY and CDR2 SVGAGI. The CDR3 coding sequence is TGTGCCAGCAGTTACGATTTAGGTGGGGCCAACGTCCTGACTTTC. The encoded protein is CASSYDLGGANVLTF.

This sequence joins TRBV10-3 and TRBJ2-2; no clear D gene. Germline values: CDR1 ENHRY, CDR2 SYGVKD. The CDR3 is 14 amino acids. V gave up 0 bases and J gave up 5 bases, with 7 bases separating them. CDR3 region: CAISESVPTGELFF. DNA of the CDR3: TGTGCCATCAGTGAGTCGGTCCCAACCGGGGAGCTGTTTTTT.

This clonotype was found a few times. At one of its ends the junction is not consistent with the germline gene, which may arise from a read error. The chain recombines TRBV3-1 with TRBJ2-1; a possible D gene is TRBD2 (6 bases). Germline-derived CDR1 and CDR2 are LGHDT and YNNKEL (reference sequence). The CDR3 runs to 12 residues. In DNA, the CDR3 is TGTGCCAGCAGCCAACCAAGGGGAGGACCGATCTTC. Amino acid sequence: CASSQPRGGPIF.

The chain recombines TRBV7-9 with TRBJ1-2; no reliable D call. The ends were cut back, 2 bases at V and 6 bases at J, with 13 bases in the middle. CDR1 and CDR2 (germline): SEHNR, FQNEAQ (reference sequence). The CDR3 contains 14 residues. This CDR3 reads CASSLSRDSHGYTF. CDR3 nucleotides: TGTGCCAGCAGCTTATCGCGAGATTCCCATGGCTACACCTTC.

V usage is TRBV24-1 and J usage is TRBJ2-3; tentative D call: TRBD1 (5 bases). CDR1 KGHDR and CDR2 SFDVKD come from the germline V gene. The V end was cut by 7 bases, the J end by 0 bases, with 13 bases between. This CDR3 spans 15 amino acids. CDR3: CATSHDRTSTDTQYF. CDR3 coding DNA: TGTGCCACCAGCCATGACAGAACTAGCACAGATACGCAGTATTTT.